The next 26 T cell receptor beta chains were all read from a single sample in a study of OX40 agonist ivuxolimab in advanced cancers. Libraries were prepared by immunoSEQ multiplex PCR; TCRdb keeps only in-frame clonotypes and omits some of them. The sample has some 95,000 clones; about 85% are singletons. Sequences were derived from CD4+ or CD8+ T cells sorted from blood, sampled in a trial of the OX40 agonist ivuxolimab. The receptors were sampled from an adult with an advanced solid tumor such as melanoma, head and neck, liver or kidney cancer.

J is TRBJ2-1 and V is TRBV11-3; D might be TRBD2 (6 bases). The CDR3 consists of 18 residues. The germline CDR1 and CDR2 sequences are SGHNT and YENEEA. V was clipped by 5 bases and J by 2 bases, with 22 bases between them. The CDR3 is CASSPHISRRGTYNEQFF. In nucleotides, the CDR3 is TGTGCCAGCAGCCCACATATATCTCGGCGCGGGACCTACAATGAGCAGTTCTTC.

The CDR3 protein is CASSLWLEGNIPFF. CDR3 bases: TGTGCCAGCAGCTTGTGGCTTGAGGGTAACATACCTTTCTTT. The chain joins TRBV5-6 to TRBJ1-1; D not resolved. Trimming cost V 1 base and J 12 bases, with 19 bases left between them. This CDR3 spans 14 amino acids. Germline lookup yields CDR1 SGHDT and CDR2 YYEEEE. Combining the CDR3 with reference TRBV5-6 and TRBJ1-1 gives the whole variable domain DAGVTQSPTHLIKTRGQQVTLRCSPKSGHDTVSWYQQALGQGPQFIFQYYEEEERQRGNFPDRFSGHQFPNYSSELNVNALLLGDSALYLCASSLWLEGNIPFFGQGTRLTVV.

This sequence joins TRBV28 and TRBJ2-7; 10 nucleotides match TRBD1. Germline V gene sequence: CDR1 MDHEN, CDR2 SYDVKM. This CDR3 region has 15 residues. The trim removed 6 bases at V and 4 bases at J, leaving 9 bases unmatched. The CDR3 region is CASSRQGALVYEQYF. CDR3 nucleotide sequence: TGTGCCAGCAGCCGACAGGGGGCGTTGGTTTACGAGCAGTACTTC.

In its sample, this clone was seen a few times. The J gene is TRBJ2-2, the V gene TRBV19; D not resolved. V gave up 5 bases and J gave up 0 bases, with 4 bases separating them. This CDR3 region has 13 residues. Germline CDR1 is LNHDA and CDR2 is SQIVND (reference sequence). In DNA form, the CDR3 reads TGTGCCAGTAGTTACGCGAACACCGGGGAGCTGTTTTTT. This encodes CASSYANTGELFF. The entire variable domain, with the rest obtained from reference TRBV19 and TRBJ2-2, is as follows: DGGITQSPKYLFRKEGQNVTLSCEQNLNHDAMYWYRQDPGQGLRLIYYSQIVNDFQKGDIAEGYSVSREKKESFPLTVTSAQKNPTAFYLCASSYANTGELFFGEGSRLTVL.

The chain carries TRBV7-9 and TRBJ1-1; D is ambiguous. The CDR3 has 11 residues. Between the trimmed V and J ends, which lost 2 bases and 5 bases, there was a span of 3 bases. Germline CDR1 is SEHNR and CDR2 is FQNEAQ (reference sequence). CDR3 loop: CASSLSTEAFF. The DNA of the CDR3 is TGTGCCAGCAGCTTAAGTACTGAAGCTTTCTTT.

The CDR3 region is CASSFPPGQEYNEQFF. DNA for the CDR3: TGTGCCAGCAGTTTTCCGCCGGGACAGGAGTACAATGAGCAGTTCTTC. The rearrangement uses TRBV2 and TRBJ2-1, with 8 nucleotides matching TRBD1. V was pared by 5 bases and J by 4 bases, with 10 bases of the junction left unmatched. CDR3 length: 16 amino acids. Germline V gene data show CDR1 as SNHLY and CDR2 as FYNNEI.

The chain recombines TRBV2 with TRBJ2-7, with D maybe TRBD1 (6 bases). Germline CDR1 and CDR2: SNHLY and FYNNEI. V dropped 6 bases and J dropped 3 bases, with 9 bases sitting between them. The CDR3 is 12 residues long. CDR3 in amino acids: CASRGDNYEQYF. The CDR3 coding sequence is TGTGCCAGCAGGGGGGACAACTACGAGCAGTACTTC. The complete variable domain, with remaining parts taken from reference TRBV2 and TRBJ2-7, reads EPEVTQTPSHQVTQMGQEVILRCVPISNHLYFYWYRQILGQKVEFLVSFYNNEISEKSEIFDDQFSVERPDGSNFTLKIRSTKLEDSAMYFCASRGDNYEQYFGPGTRLTVT.

Comments on this clone: The DNA is left out, because the CDR3 cannot be placed on it with certainty; the CDR3 is given as TCRdb lists it. CDR3 loop: CASSSSGLVTDTQYF. The genes are TRBV28 and TRBJ2-3; the D segment call TRBD2 is taken from the table without a DNA check. The CDR3 is 15 residues long, ends included. The germline V gene encodes CDR1 MDHEN and CDR2 SYDVKM.

Here the CDR3 DNA reads TGTGCCAGCAGCGTAGGTCAGGCTCCCCAAGAGACCCAGTACTTC. Its protein product is CASSVGQAPQETQYF. The rearrangement links TRBV9 to TRBJ2-5; D is unresolved. Trimming took 0 bases from V and 1 from J, leaving 10 bases between them. Germline loops: CDR1 SGDLS, CDR2 YYNGEE. The CDR3 is 15 residues long.

V usage is TRBV14 and J usage is TRBJ2-7; TRBD1 agrees at 11 bases. This CDR3 spans 15 amino acids. With V trimmed by 4 bases and J by 3 bases, 5 bases remained unmatched. The germline V gene encodes CDR1 SGHDN and CDR2 FVKESK. CDR3 residues: CASSLRGTGGYEQYF. CDR3 nucleotide sequence: TGTGCCAGCAGCCTCCGCGGGACAGGGGGCTACGAGCAGTACTTC.

The CDR3 loop reads CASSYSLLGGELFF. The DNA for the CDR3 is TGTGCCAGCAGTTACTCGCTTCTCGGCGGGGAGCTGTTTTTT. J is TRBJ2-2 and V is TRBV6-6; the D is unclear. CDR1 and CDR2 (germline): MNHNY, SVGAGI (reference sequence). The CDR3 runs to 14 residues. V was pared by 0 bases and J by 7 bases, with 9 bases between.

The chain uses TRBV6-6 and TRBJ1-3; possibly TRBD1 for D (5 bases). The germline V and J ends were trimmed by 6 bases and 4 bases, with 19 bases remaining between them. Germline values: CDR1 MNHNY, CDR2 SVGAGI (reference sequence). CDR3 length equals 16 residues. The CDR3 loop is CASSRPTGSRGNTIYF. The DNA for the CDR3 is TGTGCCAGCAGCCGGCCCACAGGTTCAAGAGGAAACACCATATATTTT.

The gene calls are TRBV2 and TRBJ2-3; D may be TRBD1 (5 bases). V was trimmed by 4 bases and J by 5 bases, leaving 7 bases between them. The CDR3 covers 12 residues. CDR1 and CDR2 from the germline V gene are SNHLY and FYNNEI. CDR3 region: CASSGTIDTQYF. The CDR3 nucleotides read TGTGCCAGCAGTGGGACAATAGATACGCAGTATTTT.

This clone appeared a few times. The chain uses TRBV18 and TRBJ2-7; D gene unclear. V lost 6 bases and J lost 1, with 10 bases in between. The CDR3 extends over 13 amino acids. The germline V gene encodes CDR1 KGHSH and CDR2 LQKENI. The CDR3 DNA reads TGTGCCAGCTCCTACGGAACATCCTACGAGCAGTACTTC. It translates to CASSYGTSYEQYF.

This chain uses TRBV2 with TRBJ2-3; TRBD2 matches at 8 bases. Germline V CDR1 and CDR2: SNHLY, FYNNEI. V lost 9 bases, J lost 2 bases, and 19 bases stayed unmatched. The CDR3 spans 18 residues. The CDR3 is CARVQVTGGSPYTDTQYF. CDR3 DNA: TGTGCCAGGGTACAAGTAACGGGAGGGTCCCCTTACACAGATACGCAGTATTTT.

The CDR3 loop is CASSLSRGQKREQYF. The CDR3 DNA follows: TGTGCCAGCAGCTTATCTAGAGGACAGAAACGCGAGCAGTACTTC. The genes are TRBV7-2 and TRBJ2-7; tentatively, D is TRBD1 (6 bases). The length of the CDR3 is 15 residues. Germline V gives CDR1 SGHTA, CDR2 FQGNSA. Trimming removed 2 bases from V and 6 bases from J, with 17 bases in between.

This chain links TRBV5-4 with TRBJ2-4, with D hard to call. The CDR3 length is 13 residues. Germline values: CDR1 SGHNT, CDR2 YYREEE (reference sequence). Trimming removed 4 bases at V and 3 bases at J, with 8 bases between. CDR3 in amino acids: CASSTNDKNIQYF. In DNA form, the CDR3 reads TGTGCCAGCAGCACAAATGACAAAAACATTCAGTACTTC.

In its sample, this clone was seen a few times. J is TRBJ2-3 and V is TRBV5-6; no clear D. V was trimmed by 9 bases and J by 2 bases, leaving 13 bases between them. The CDR3 is 13 amino acids. Per the germline V gene, CDR1 is SGHDT and CDR2 is YYEEEE. This CDR3 reads CATRSAYTDTQYF. In DNA, the CDR3 is TGTGCCACCCGAAGCGCCTACACAGATACGCAGTATTTT.

V is TRBV19 and J is TRBJ1-2, with 9 positions matching TRBD1. There are 12 residues in the CDR3. Germline lookup yields CDR1 LNHDA and CDR2 SQIVND (reference sequence). V lost 5 bases and J lost 7; bases outside the gene matches: 2. CDR3 in amino acids: CASSLTGGGYTF. The DNA for the CDR3 is TGTGCCAGTAGTTTGACAGGGGGTGGCTACACCTTC.

On this clone itself: Distinct nucleotide sequences in the sample also encode this CDR3. This chain links TRBV6-5 with TRBJ2-2; a possible D gene is TRBD2 (7 bases). The CDR3 runs 14 residues. The V end was cut by 8 bases, the J end by 5 bases, with 15 bases between. Germline lookup yields CDR1 MNHEY and CDR2 SVGAGI. In DNA, the CDR3 is TGTGCCAGCCAATCGGGGGGCAGGACCGGGGAGCTGTTTTTT. This gives the protein CASQSGGRTGELFF.

The V and J genes are TRBV5-4 and TRBJ1-4; no definite D call. CDR1 and CDR2 (germline): SGHNT, YYREEE (reference sequence). The CDR3 spans 13 residues. V lost 5 bases and J lost 8, with 13 bases in between. CDR3 coding DNA: TGTGCCAGCAGAAAGCTCGGTGGGGAAAAACTGTTTTTT. It codes for CASRKLGGEKLFF. The full variable domain, rest sourced from reference TRBV5-4 and TRBJ1-4, is ETGVTQSPTHLIKTRGQQVTLRCSSQSGHNTVSWYQQALGQGPQFIFQYYREEENGRGNFPPRFSGLQFPNYSSELNVNALELDDSALYLCASRKLGGEKLFFGSGTQLSVL.

The chain carries TRBV11-2 and TRBJ2-7, with 7 bases fitting TRBD2. The germline CDR1 and CDR2 sequences are SGHAT and FQNNGV. With V trimmed by 3 bases and J by 7 bases, 6 bases remained unmatched. This CDR3 comprises 13 residues. CDR3 residues: CASSFLRGGEQYF. As DNA, the CDR3 is TGTGCCAGCAGCTTCCTAAGGGGAGGGGAGCAGTACTTC.

V is TRBV28 and J is TRBJ2-1; 13 nucleotides agree with TRBD2. Germline loops: CDR1 MDHEN, CDR2 SYDVKM. The CDR3 covers 16 residues. V shed 7 bases, J shed 6 bases, and the junction held 9 bases outside the gene matches. This CDR3 is CASTGTSGTRGNEQFF. The CDR3 bases are TGTGCCAGCACAGGGACTAGCGGGACCCGAGGCAATGAGCAGTTCTTC.

This clone was detected only a few times. This chain links TRBV27 with TRBJ2-2; tentative D call: TRBD2 (5 bases). The CDR3 contains 13 residues. Between the trimmed V and J ends, which lost 8 bases and 3 bases, there was a span of 10 bases. Germline V gives CDR1 MNHEY, CDR2 SMNVEV (reference sequence). The CDR3 sequence: CASSRRHTGELFF. The CDR3 DNA reads TGTGCCAGCTCTCGGAGGCACACCGGGGAGCTGTTTTTT.

The chain carries TRBV6-5 and TRBJ2-7, with D possibly being TRBD2 (6 bases). Deletions cut 4 bases from V and 6 bases from J, with 10 bases between. In germline, CDR1 is MNHEY, CDR2 SVGAGI. This CDR3 spans 12 amino acids. The CDR3 DNA sequence: TGTGCCAGCAGTTTCCGGGACTCCGAGCAGTACTTC. This gives the protein CASSFRDSEQYF.

The chain couples TRBV29-1 to TRBJ2-1; no clear D. Germline CDR1 reads SQVTM; CDR2 reads ANQGSEA. The germline V and J ends were trimmed by 7 bases and 9 bases, with 10 bases remaining between them. This CDR3 has 10 residues. The CDR3 loop is CSAEVGEQFF. DNA of the CDR3: TGCAGCGCCGAGGTGGGTGAGCAGTTCTTC.